The rows below give T cell receptor beta chains drawn from one sample of a study of blood T cells in healthy people across ages. MiXCR, applied by TCRdb to the 5' RACE reads, yields one record per CDR3 protein. Found here are 380,000 or so distinct CDR3 sequences, about 55% of them singletons; the top ten hold under 65%. The material sequenced was blood. These receptors originate from a man aged 60-69 years in good health. CDR3s include the opening cysteine and the closing phenylalanine or tryptophan. Each record gives: clone size, D gene, J gene, V gene, CDR3 DNA, CDR3 protein. A D gene is named only where the DNA matches it firmly. The size of a clone is reported for some rows only, either as once, few or many, or as a class for expanded clones.

>few|.|TRBJ1-1|TRBV12-3/TRBV12-4
TGTGCCAGCAGTTTAGGGCATAACACTGAAGCTTTCTTT
CASSLGHNTEAFF
>.|TRBD2|TRBJ2-3|TRBV4-3
TGCGCCAGCAGCCAAGATAACCTAGCGGGAGTCAACACAGATACGCGGTATTTT
CASSQDNLAGVNTDTRYF
>few|.|TRBJ2-1|TRBV29-1
TGCAGCGGTGACTATTACAATGAGCAGTTCTTC
CSGDYYNEQFF
>few|TRBD1|TRBJ2-5|TRBV20-1
TGCAGTGCTAGTCCCGGGACAGGGACCCAGTACTTC
CSASPGTGTQYF
>.|.|TRBJ2-6|TRBV7-2
TGTGCCAGCAGCTTATCCCCACACTCTGGGGCCAACGTCCTGACTTTC
CASSLSPHSGANVLTF
>many|.|TRBJ2-7|TRBV27
TGTGCCAGCAGTCCCCGGGACGTTACCTACGAGCAGTACTTC
CASSPRDVTYEQYF
>many|TRBD1|TRBJ1-4|TRBV6-2/TRBV6-3
TGTGCCAGCAGAAAACGACAGGGGACTAATGAAAAACTGTTTTTT
CASRKRQGTNEKLFF
>.|.|TRBJ1-4|TRBV29-1
TGCAGCGCCCGGGGATTGAATGAAAAACTGTTTTTT
CSARGLNEKLFF
>few|TRBD2|TRBJ2-3|TRBV5-1
TGCGCCAGCAGCTTGGAGGCCCCTGGTAGCGGGAGTTCAGATACGCAGTATTTT
CASSLEAPGSGSSDTQYF
>.|.|TRBJ2-2|TRBV7-9
TGTGCCAGCACCTTCCGACCTGCCGGGGAGCTGTTTTTT
CASTFRPAGELFF
>.|.|TRBJ2-4|TRBV5-1
TGCGCCAGCAGCCCCAGGGTCGCGGTTGGAACCCAGTACTTC
CASSPRVAVGTQYF
>.|.|TRBJ2-1|TRBV6-1
TGTGCCAGCAGTGTGGGATGTGAGCAGTTCTTC
CASSVGCEQFF
>.|.|TRBJ1-1|TRBV4-3
TGCGCCAGCAGCCAAGATGCCAGGGGCGAGATGAACACTGAAGCTTTCTTT
CASSQDARGEMNTEAFF
>.|TRBD1|TRBJ2-7|TRBV2
TGTGCCAGCATCGGGACAGGTGGTTTTGTGCAGTACTTC
CASIGTGGFVQYF
>once|.|TRBJ2-1|TRBV7-8
TGTGCCAGCAGCTTACTCCAGGGCTTCTCCTACAATGAGCAGTTCTTC
CASSLLQGFSYNEQFF
>few|TRBD1|TRBJ2-7|TRBV10-3
TGTGCCATCAGTGAGCCGGGACAGGGGCTTTCCTACGAGCAGTACTTC
CAISEPGQGLSYEQYF
>.|.|TRBJ2-7|TRBV7-6
TGTGCCAGCAGACTCGGGGGCAGGGAGCTCCTATACGAGCAGTACTTC
CASRLGGRELLYEQYF
>few|.|TRBJ2-3|TRBV29-1
TGCAGCGTAGCTACTAGGGCAGATACGCAGTATTTT
CSVATRADTQYF
>.|.|TRBJ2-7|TRBV28
TGTGCCAGCAGTGCTCTCTACGAGCAGTACTTC
CASSALYEQYF
>few|.|TRBJ1-4|TRBV4-3
TGCGCCAGCAGCCAAGATTACGTGGTTGAAAAACTGTTTTTT
CASSQDYVVEKLFF
>.|.|TRBJ1-5|TRBV6-1
TGTGCCAGCACCCGAAGGGGGACAACAAGCAGTCAGCCCCAGCATTTT
CASTRRGTTSSQPQHF